The source of this T cell receptor beta chain is a study of CD8 T cells in ankylosing spondylitis. V was pared by 4 bases and J by 4 bases, with 8 bases of the junction left unmatched. Germline V lookup: CDR1 SGHRS, CDR2 YFSETQ. This CDR3 is built from 16 residues. TCRdb called the 5' RACE reads again in MiXCR, with one record for every CDR3 protein. The sample has approximately 220,000 distinct CDR3 sequences; about a quarter are singletons. The V and J genes are TRBV5-1 and TRBJ1-5; 10 positions agree with TRBD1. This sequence was found in a male donor with ankylosing spondylitis or in good health (not recorded which). Sequencing was carried out using blood, either unsorted or a sorted T cell fraction (not recorded which). CDR3 bases: TGCGCCAGCAGCAACGGACAGGGGGGGGAAAATCAGCCCCAGCATTTT. Protein sequence: CASSNGQGGENQPQHF.